The 4 T cell receptor beta chains in this list originate from one sample, sequenced in a study of cytomegalovirus exposure and HLA in healthy donors. The PCR used 60 Vbeta and 13 Jbeta primers. Sequencing used immunoSEQ multiplex PCR; TCRdb keeps in-frame clones, though not all of them. The sample lists fewer than 150,000 clones, 74% occurring once. Specimen: PBMCs. All receptors derive from a woman in her 50s in good health and CMV-seropositive.

The chain has TRBV4-1 and TRBJ1-2; a weak D match, TRBD1 (5 bases). V shed 1 base and J shed 0 bases, with 9 bases lying between them. The CDR3 contains 15 residues. The germline V gene has CDR1 MGHRA and CDR2 YSYEKL. CDR3 sequence reads: CASSQVDSTNYGYTF. The DNA for the CDR3 is TGCGCCAGCAGCCAAGTAGACAGCACTAACTATGGCTACACCTTC.

The V gene is TRBV5-4, the J gene TRBJ2-1; D perhaps matches TRBD2 (5 bases). Trimming left V 4 bases short and J 1 base short, with 15 bases between. The germline gives CDR1 SGHNT, CDR2 YYREEE (reference sequence). The CDR3 covers 16 residues. CDR3 bases: TGTGCCAGCAGCCCGGCGGGCGGTACGTCCTACAATGAGCAGTTCTTC. Amino acid sequence: CASSPAGGTSYNEQFF.

This clone was seen more than once but under ten times. This chain links TRBV5-4 with TRBJ1-4, with D perhaps matching TRBD1 (6 bases). V lost 1 base, J lost 10 bases, and 14 bases lay in between. CDR3 length: 14 amino acids. Germline V gene data show CDR1 as SGHNT and CDR2 as YYREEE (reference sequence). CDR3 protein: CASSLFAGEGKLFF. CDR3 DNA: TGTGCCAGCAGCTTGTTTGCAGGGGAAGGAAAACTGTTTTTT.

This chain links TRBV19 with TRBJ2-7, with no clear D. This CDR3 is built from 13 residues. The ends were cut back, 7 bases at V and 2 bases at J, with 12 bases in the middle. Germline lookup yields CDR1 LNHDA and CDR2 SQIVND (reference sequence). CDR3 in amino acids: CASNAGSTYEQYF. The CDR3 DNA reads as TGTGCCAGTAATGCCGGGTCGACCTACGAGCAGTACTTC. Full variable domain (rest looked up from reference TRBV19 and TRBJ2-7): DGGITQSPKYLFRKEGQNVTLSCEQNLNHDAMYWYRQDPGQGLRLIYYSQIVNDFQKGDIAEGYSVSREKKESFPLTVTSAQKNPTAFYLCASNAGSTYEQYFGPGTRLTVT.